The source of this T cell receptor (beta chain) is a study of T cell responses to AZD1222 COVID-19 vaccine. Points on this clone: The target antigen is unknown.

Germline V gene data show CDR1 as MNHNY and CDR2 as SVGAGI (reference sequence). This CDR3 has 15 amino acids. V trimming: 7 bases; J trimming: 1 base; junction bases outside the gene matches: 5. Whole-study findings and limits: There were vaccine-associated CD4 TCRs across spike, dominant at 160-218 and 743-854.

The assay was immunoSEQ multiplex PCR, and TCRdb's table has in-frame clones only and misses some. The sample holds roughly 120,000 clones; 92% are singletons and the top ten take over 7.5%. The rearrangement links TRBV6-6 to TRBJ1-3; TRBD1 matches 9 bases. Sample: peripheral blood, taken 28 days after the second AZD1222 dose. The clonotype was recovered from an adult who received the AZD1222 COVID-19 vaccine. In DNA, the CDR3 is TGTGCCAGCAAAATAGACAGGGGGTCTGGAAACACCATATATTTT. Amino acids: CASKIDRGSGNTIYF.